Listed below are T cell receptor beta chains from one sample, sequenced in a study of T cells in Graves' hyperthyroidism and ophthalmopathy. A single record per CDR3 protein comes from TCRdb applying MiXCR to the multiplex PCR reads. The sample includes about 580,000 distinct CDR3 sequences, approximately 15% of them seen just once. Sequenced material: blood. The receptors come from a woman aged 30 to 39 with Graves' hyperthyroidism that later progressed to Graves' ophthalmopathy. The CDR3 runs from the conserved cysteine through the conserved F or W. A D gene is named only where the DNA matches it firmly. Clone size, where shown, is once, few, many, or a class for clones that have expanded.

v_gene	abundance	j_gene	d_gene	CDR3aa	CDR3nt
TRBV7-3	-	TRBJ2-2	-	CASSLRGGRETTGELFF	TGTGCCAGCAGCCTAAGAGGGGGGAGGGAGACCACCGGGGAGCTGTTTTTT
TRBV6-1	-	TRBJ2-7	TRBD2	CASSDAGTRSEQYF	TGTGCCAGCAGTGACGCTGGGACTAGGAGCGAGCAGTACTTC
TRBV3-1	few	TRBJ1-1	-	CASSLQSGVRAEAFF	TGTGCCAGCAGCCTCCAATCGGGGGTTCGGGCTGAAGCTTTCTTT
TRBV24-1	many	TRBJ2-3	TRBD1	CATSDLGTGGRDTQYF	TGTGCCACCAGTGATTTGGGGACAGGGGGGCGAGATACGCAGTATTTT
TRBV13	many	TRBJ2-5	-	CASSFSSGPGRETQYF	TGTGCCAGCAGCTTCTCCTCCGGGCCTGGGAGAGAGACCCAGTACTTC
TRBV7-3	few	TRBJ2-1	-	CASSLSGTGVNEQFF	TGTGCCAGCAGCCTAAGCGGTACAGGCGTCAATGAGCAGTTCTTC
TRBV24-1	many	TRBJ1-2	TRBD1	CATSVPTGEGYTF	TGTGCCACCAGTGTCCCGACAGGGGAAGGCTACACCTTC
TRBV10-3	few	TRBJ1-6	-	CAISEAPGKHSPLHF	TGTGCCATCAGTGAAGCCCCGGGGAAACATTCACCCCTCCACTTT
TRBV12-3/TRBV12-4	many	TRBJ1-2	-	CASSFREVYTF	TGTGCCAGCAGTTTTAGGGAGGTCTACACCTTC
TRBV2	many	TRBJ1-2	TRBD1	CASSGTGGYGYTF	TGTGCCAGCAGTGGGACAGGGGGTTATGGCTACACCTTC
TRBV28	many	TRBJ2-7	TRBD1	CASSSQPGDRGHYEQYF	TGTGCCAGCAGTTCCCAGCCGGGGGACAGGGGCCACTACGAGCAGTACTTC
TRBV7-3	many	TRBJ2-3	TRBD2	CASSASTSGSRADTQYF	TGTGCCAGCAGCGCTTCAACTAGCGGGAGTAGGGCAGATACGCAGTATTTT
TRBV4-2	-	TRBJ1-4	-	CASSQDWYNEKLFF	TGTGCCAGCAGCCAAGACTGGTATAATGAAAAACTGTTTTTT
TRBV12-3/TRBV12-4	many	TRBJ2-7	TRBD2	CASSARLAGGWEQYF	TGTGCCAGCAGTGCCCGACTAGCGGGGGGATGGGAGCAGTACTTC
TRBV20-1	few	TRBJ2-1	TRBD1	CSARSLDRADYNEQFF	TGCAGTGCTCGATCCCTAGACAGGGCGGATTACAATGAGCAGTTCTTC
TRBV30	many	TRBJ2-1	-	CAWSQREPAYNEQFF	TGTGCCTGGAGTCAACGGGAGCCAGCCTACAATGAGCAGTTCTTC
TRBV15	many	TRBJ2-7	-	CATLRLREAYEQYF	TGTGCCACTCTCCGCCTCCGTGAAGCCTACGAGCAGTACTTC
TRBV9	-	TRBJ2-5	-	CASSVRPGGNQETQYF	TGTGCCAGCAGCGTAAGGCCCGGGGGAAACCAAGAGACCCAGTACTTC
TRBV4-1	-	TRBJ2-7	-	CASSQGLFSYEQYF	TGCGCCAGCAGCCAAGGACTATTCTCCTACGAGCAGTACTTC
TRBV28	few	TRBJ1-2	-	CASSPNLDRLSYGYTF	TGTGCCAGCAGTCCGAACCTTGACAGACTAAGCTATGGCTACACCTTC
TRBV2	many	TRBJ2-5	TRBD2	CASSASLRGAGGLRETQYF	TGTGCCAGCAGTGCCTCCCTCCGAGGTGCGGGAGGGCTTCGAGAGACCCAGTACTTC
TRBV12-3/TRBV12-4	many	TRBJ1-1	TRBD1	CASGRTGGIEAFF	TGTGCCAGCGGGAGGACAGGGGGTATTGAAGCTTTCTTT
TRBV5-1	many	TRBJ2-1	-	CASSSHDNEQFF	TGCGCCAGCAGCTCCCACGATAATGAGCAGTTCTTC
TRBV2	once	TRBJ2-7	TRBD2	CASSQQLAGANEQYF	TGTGCCAGCAGCCAACAACTAGCGGGAGCTAACGAGCAGTACTTC
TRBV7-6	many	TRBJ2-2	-	CASSFHGSQGGTGELFF	TGTGCCAGCAGCTTCCACGGGTCCCAAGGAGGCACCGGGGAGCTGTTTTTT
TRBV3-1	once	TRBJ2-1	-	CASSPVLRDEQFF	TGTGCCAGCAGCCCAGTCCTTAGGGATGAGCAGTTCTTC
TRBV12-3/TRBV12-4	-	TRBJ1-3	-	CASTFQTGILSGNTIYF	TGTGCCAGCACCTTTCAGACAGGAATCCTCTCTGGAAACACCATATATTTT
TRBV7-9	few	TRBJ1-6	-	CASSLNTAYNSPLHF	TGTGCCAGCAGCTTAAATACAGCCTATAATTCACCCCTCCACTTT
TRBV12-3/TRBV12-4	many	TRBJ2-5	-	CASSSRGGQETQYF	TGTGCCAGCAGTTCCCGTGGGGGGCAGGAGACCCAGTACTTC
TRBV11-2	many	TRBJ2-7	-	CASSLSEDGDLYEQYF	TGTGCCAGCAGCTTAAGCGAGGATGGGGATCTTTACGAGCAGTACTTC
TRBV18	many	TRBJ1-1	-	CASSPLRNTEAFF	TGTGCCAGCTCACCCTTAAGAAACACTGAAGCTTTCTTT
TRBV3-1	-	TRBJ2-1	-	CASSQDHTYNEQFF	TGTGCCAGCAGCCAAGATCACACGTACAATGAGCAGTTCTTC
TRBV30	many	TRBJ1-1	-	CAWRATEWPTRAFF	TGTGCCTGGAGGGCTACCGAATGGCCGACTCGGGCTTTCTTT
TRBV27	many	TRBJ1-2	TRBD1	CASSTGGAYGYTF	TGTGCCAGCAGTACAGGGGGCGCGTATGGCTACACCTTC
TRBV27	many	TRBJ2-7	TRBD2	CASSLYLPGLAGGPSEQYF	TGTGCCAGCAGTTTATACCTCCCGGGACTAGCGGGAGGGCCCTCCGAGCAGTACTTC
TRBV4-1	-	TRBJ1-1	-	CASSQGGGPGVLPNTEAFF	TGCGCCAGCAGCCAGGGGGGGGGGCCAGGGGTGTTACCGAACACTGAAGCTTTCTTT
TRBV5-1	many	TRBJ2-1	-	CASSLEGPPYNEQFF	TGCGCCAGCAGCTTGGAGGGTCCCCCCTACAATGAGCAGTTCTTC
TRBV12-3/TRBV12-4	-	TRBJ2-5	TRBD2	CASSLALADWETQYF	TGTGCCAGCAGTTTAGCACTAGCGGACTGGGAGACCCAGTACTTC
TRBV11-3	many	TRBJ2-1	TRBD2	CASSPQDLVGLAIYNEQFF	TGTGCCAGCAGCCCTCAGGATTTGGTGGGACTAGCTATCTACAATGAGCAGTTCTTC
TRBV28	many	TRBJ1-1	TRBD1	CASSSGTGSGTEAFF	TGTGCCAGCAGTTCCGGGACAGGGTCGGGCACTGAAGCTTTCTTT
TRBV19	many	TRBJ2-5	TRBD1	CASSGTGVETQYF	TGTGCCAGTAGTGGGACAGGGGTGGAGACCCAGTACTTC
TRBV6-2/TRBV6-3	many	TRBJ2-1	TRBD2	CASNTRGGLEQFF	TGTGCCAGCAACACACGGGGGGGGCTTGAGCAGTTCTTC
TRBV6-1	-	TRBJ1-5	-	CASSNSVTSNQPQHF	TGTGCCAGCAGCAACTCAGTGACTAGCAATCAGCCCCAGCATTTT
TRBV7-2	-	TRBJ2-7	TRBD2	CASSLYPGGVSAYEQYF	TGTGCCAGCAGCTTATATCCGGGAGGGGTGTCCGCCTACGAGCAGTACTTC
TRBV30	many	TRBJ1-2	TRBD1	CAWDRQGSSYGYTF	TGTGCCTGGGATAGACAGGGGTCTTCCTATGGCTACACCTTC
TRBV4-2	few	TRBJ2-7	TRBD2	CASSQDGTSAAYEQYF	TGTGCCAGCAGCCAAGATGGGACTAGCGCGGCCTACGAGCAGTACTTC
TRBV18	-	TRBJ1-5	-	CASSQTGMGNQPQHF	TGTGCCAGCTCTCAGACAGGTATGGGCAATCAGCCCCAGCATTTT
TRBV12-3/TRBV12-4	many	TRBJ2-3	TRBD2	CASSTRLAGVTDTQYF	TGTGCCAGCAGTACCCGACTAGCGGGAGTCACAGATACGCAGTATTTT
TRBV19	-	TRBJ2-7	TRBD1	CASSIMDRAYEQYF	TGTGCCAGTAGTATCATGGACAGGGCCTACGAGCAGTACTTC
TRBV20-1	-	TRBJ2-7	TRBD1	CSARDLGQGAYEQYF	TGCAGTGCTAGAGACTTGGGACAGGGGGCCTACGAGCAGTACTTC
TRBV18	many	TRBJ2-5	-	CASSPPQSETQYF	TGTGCCAGCTCACCTCCACAAAGTGAGACCCAGTACTTC
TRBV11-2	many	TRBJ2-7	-	CASSFWEDEQYF	TGTGCCAGCAGCTTTTGGGAGGACGAGCAGTACTTC
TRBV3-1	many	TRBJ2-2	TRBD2	CASSQGLAGFGELFF	TGTGCCAGCAGCCAAGGACTAGCGGGATTCGGGGAGCTGTTTTTT
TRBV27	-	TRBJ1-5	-	CASTKDILNQPQHF	TGTGCCAGCACTAAGGACATCCTCAATCAGCCCCAGCATTTT
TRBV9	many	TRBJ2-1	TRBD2	CASSVSAGVGYNEQFF	TGTGCCAGCAGCGTATCAGCGGGAGTCGGATACAATGAGCAGTTCTTC
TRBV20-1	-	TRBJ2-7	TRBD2	CSATDRRTSGGYEQYF	TGCAGTGCGACGGACAGAAGGACTAGCGGGGGGTACGAGCAGTACTTC
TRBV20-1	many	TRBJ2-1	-	CSASGPYNEQFF	TGCAGTGCTAGCGGGCCCTACAATGAGCAGTTCTTC